The 17 T cell receptor beta chains below were found in one sample sequenced in a study of cytomegalovirus exposure and HLA in healthy donors. 13 Jbeta primers and 60 Vbeta primers were used for the PCR. Sequencing used immunoSEQ multiplex PCR; TCRdb keeps in-frame clones, though not all of them. The sample yields some 130,000 clones, approximately 80% seen once. Sequencing was carried out using PBMCs. The receptor source for this set is a male donor in good health and CMV-seropositive.

The gene calls are TRBV11-3 and TRBJ1-1; D remains unclear. The CDR3 contains 12 residues. Deletions cut 6 bases from V and 1 base from J, with 6 bases between. Germline values: CDR1 SGHNT, CDR2 YENEEA. The CDR3 bases are TGTGCCAGCAGTGGAGCGAACACTGAAGCTTTCTTT. Its translation: CASSGANTEAFF.

The chain carries TRBV9 and TRBJ1-2, with D possibly being TRBD1 (5 bases). Trimming took off 5 bases at V and 8 bases at J, with 13 bases between the two ends. The CDR3 totals 12 residues. In germline, CDR1 is SGDLS, CDR2 YYNGEE. The CDR3 spells CASSANRRGYTF. Here the CDR3 DNA reads TGTGCCAGCAGTGCCAACAGGCGCGGCTACACCTTC.

This clone was detected only a few times. V and J are TRBV28 and TRBJ1-3, with a possible D match to TRBD1 (6 bases). CDR1 and CDR2 from the germline V gene are MDHEN and SYDVKM. There are 17 residues in the CDR3. V was shortened by 5 bases and J by 8 bases, with 25 bases between the two germline ends. The CDR3 DNA reads TGTGCCAGCAGTCCCAACCCCCCGACGGGGGCGGGGGACACCATATATTTT. Amino acids: CASSPNPPTGAGDTIYF.

The CDR3 sequence is CASRPGLQETQYF. CDR3 in DNA: TGTGCCAGCAGGCCAGGACTCCAAGAGACCCAGTACTTC. The chain has TRBV7-9 and TRBJ2-5, with a tentative D call TRBD2 (5 bases). CDR1 and CDR2 from the germline V gene are SEHNR and FQNEAQ (reference sequence). V lost 6 bases to trimming and J lost 1 base, with 9 bases between them. The CDR3 extends over 13 amino acids.

This clone turned up a few times. The chain joins TRBV9 to TRBJ2-7, with D unclear. The V and J ends lost 3 bases and 4 bases respectively, with 11 bases between them. Germline V gene sequence: CDR1 SGDLS, CDR2 YYNGEE. The CDR3 covers 13 residues. CDR3 DNA: TGTGCCAGCAGCGCTGGTCTCGGTTACGAGCAGTACTTC. This gives the protein CASSAGLGYEQYF.

This chain links TRBV6-4 with TRBJ1-5; D is ambiguous. V lost 3 bases, J lost 2 bases, and 11 bases lay in between. Per germline, CDR1 MRHNA and CDR2 SNTAGT. The CDR3 runs 15 residues. The CDR3 DNA reads as TGTGCCAGCAGTGATGTCGGGGAAGGCAATCAGCCCCAGCATTTT. Translating it yields CASSDVGEGNQPQHF.

J is TRBJ2-7 and V is TRBV5-4; the match to TRBD2 covers 7 bases. This CDR3 has 15 residues. Germline V CDR1 and CDR2: SGHNT, YYREEE (reference sequence). Unmatched junction bases numbered 8, after V lost 3 bases and J lost 2 bases. The CDR3 region is CASSSQTSGAYEQYF. The CDR3 coding sequence is TGTGCCAGCAGCTCCCAAACCAGCGGGGCCTACGAGCAGTACTTC.

This chain connects TRBV5-6 to TRBJ2-1; the D gene is possibly TRBD2 (5 bases). CDR1 is SGHDT and CDR2 is YYEEEE in the germline V gene. The CDR3 totals 16 residues. Deletions cut 4 bases from V and 10 bases from J, with 24 bases between. This CDR3 reads CASSPFERRITPEQFF. The DNA of the CDR3 is TGTGCCAGCAGCCCCTTTGAGCGGCGAATAACCCCGGAGCAGTTCTTC.

The gene calls are TRBV4-3 and TRBJ2-6; 9 nucleotides agree with TRBD1. Trimming took 0 bases from V and 0 from J; bases not matched to a gene: 9. The CDR3 covers 20 residues. CDR1 is LGHNA and CDR2 is YSLEER in the germline V gene. The DNA for the CDR3 is TGCGCCAGCAGCCAAGAGATATGGAGACAGGGGGACTCTGGGGCCAACGTCCTGACTTTC. Its translation: CASSQEIWRQGDSGANVLTF.

The CDR3 nucleotides are TGCAGCGTTGAACAAGAAGCTTTCTTT. The encoded protein is CSVEQEAFF. The chain couples TRBV29-1 to TRBJ1-1; no clear D. This CDR3 region has 9 residues. Germline V gives CDR1 SQVTM, CDR2 ANQGSEA. The germline V and J ends were trimmed by 2 bases and 8 bases, with 3 bases remaining between them.

The chain couples TRBV4-1 to TRBJ2-2; TRBD1 is a possible D gene (5 bases). Germline V gene data show CDR1 as MGHRA and CDR2 as YSYEKL. CDR3 length: 16 residues. V was pared by 1 base and J by 0 bases, with 9 bases between. The CDR3 here is CASSQVGDSNTGELFF. In nucleotides, the CDR3 is TGCGCCAGCAGCCAAGTAGGGGATTCGAACACCGGGGAGCTGTTTTTT.

V is TRBV5-1 and J is TRBJ2-1; TRBD2 matches at 10 bases. The CDR3 contains 17 residues. From germline, CDR1 is SGHRS and CDR2 YFSETQ. The ends lost 0 bases at V and 0 bases at J; junction bases unmatched: 3. The CDR3 DNA reads TGCGCCAGCAGCTTGGGGACTAGCGGAAGCTCCTACAATGAGCAGTTCTTC. Amino acids: CASSLGTSGSSYNEQFF.

This chain connects TRBV5-6 to TRBJ2-1; 8 nucleotides match TRBD2. The V segment lost 4 bases and the J segment 6 bases; nucleotides outside the gene matches: 3. This CDR3 has 13 residues. The V gene's germline CDR1 is SGHDT and CDR2 YYEEEE. The CDR3 region is CASSEGLVNEQFF. CDR3 coding DNA: TGTGCCAGCAGCGAGGGACTAGTCAATGAGCAGTTCTTC.

The genes are TRBV27 and TRBJ2-1; TRBD2 agrees at 16 bases. Trimming removed 6 bases from V and 10 bases from J; junction bases left unmatched: 12. The CDR3 spans 17 residues. Germline V gives CDR1 MNHEY, CDR2 SMNVEV (reference sequence). The CDR3 here is CASRGLGLAGGPGEQFF. CDR3 DNA: TGTGCCAGCAGGGGGTTGGGACTAGCGGGAGGGCCGGGGGAGCAGTTCTTC.

The chain has TRBV11-2 and TRBJ2-7, with a weak D call TRBD2 (6 bases). Germline V gives CDR1 SGHAT, CDR2 FQNNGV. Trimming left V 0 bases short and J 2 bases short, with 8 bases between. The CDR3 sequence is 14 residues long. CDR3 loop: CASSLERGTYEQYF. The CDR3 DNA reads TGTGCCAGCAGCTTAGAGCGGGGTACCTACGAGCAGTACTTC.

This rearrangement joins TRBV5-6 to TRBJ2-3, with TRBD1 matching 9 bases. Germline trimming cut 4 bases from V and 2 bases from J; bases unmatched to any gene: 5. The CDR3 is 15 amino acids. Germline V lookup: CDR1 SGHDT, CDR2 YYEEEE. In DNA, the CDR3 is TGTGCCAGCAGCCGTGACAGGGGGAACACAGATACGCAGTATTTT. Translating it yields CASSRDRGNTDTQYF.

This sequence joins TRBV28 and TRBJ2-7; 8 bases fit TRBD1. J lost 6 bases, V lost 1 base, and 2 bases had no gene match. The CDR3 contains 13 residues. Germline V gene data show CDR1 as MDHEN and CDR2 as SYDVKM. This chain's CDR3 is CASSLSDRGEQYF. The CDR3 DNA reads TGTGCCAGCAGTTTATCCGACAGGGGCGAGCAGTACTTC.